The 3 T cell receptor beta chains below come from one sample, sequenced in a study of shared clonotypes between healthy human individuals. Clones were read by immunoSEQ multiplex PCR, and TCRdb kept only the in-frame ones, dropping some. The data contain some 2,100,000 clones, roughly 91% of them singletons. Naive CD8 cells comprised CD45RO-negative, CCR7-positively selected cells, excluding terminally differentiated effector memory CD45RA+ cells. The sample was naive CD8+ T cells from PBMCs. The receptors here all came from a man between 18 and 29 years old in good health. Some clones in this sample may be carry-over from other donors' samples.

The rearrangement uses TRBV27 and TRBJ2-3; 7 nucleotides match TRBD1. The CDR3 consists of 15 residues. The J segment lost 2 bases and the V segment lost 0 bases, leaving 2 bases of the junction unmatched. Germline CDR1 MNHEY, CDR2 SMNVEV (reference sequence). CDR3 DNA: TGTGCCAGCAGTTTATCCGACAGGGCCACAGATACGCAGTATTTT. It codes for CASSLSDRATDTQYF.

The V call is TRBV9, the J call TRBJ1-1; 7 bases match TRBD1. The germline gives CDR1 SGDLS, CDR2 YYNGEE. This CDR3 spans 16 amino acids. With V trimmed by 4 bases and J by 4 bases, 13 bases remained unmatched. The CDR3 reads CASSPGDRVIPTEAFF. The CDR3 nucleotides read TGTGCCAGCAGCCCCGGCGACAGGGTGATCCCCACTGAAGCTTTCTTT.

The chain uses TRBV27 and TRBJ1-2, with D tentatively TRBD1 (6 bases). Trimming took off 4 bases at V and 3 bases at J, with 15 bases between the two ends. Germline loops: CDR1 MNHEY, CDR2 SMNVEV (reference sequence). The CDR3 is made up of 15 amino acids. The CDR3 DNA is TGTGCCAGCAGTTCTTGGGACAAGCCTGACTATGGCTACACCTTC. This gives the protein CASSSWDKPDYGYTF.